What follows describes a single T cell receptor (beta chain). No antigen is known for it. The sample is drawn from a study of T cells in localized non-small cell lung cancer. From germline, CDR1 is MNHNS and CDR2 SASEGT. Trimming left V 7 bases short and J 3 bases short, with 10 bases between. This CDR3 region has 13 residues. Only in-frame clones appear in the TCRdb table, and some are missing; sequencing was by immunoSEQ multiplex PCR. The sample yields 35,000 to 45,000 clones, 81% seen once. Study results and caveats: Density of T cells in blood, when higher, went with longer overall survival. The tumor had only one region sequenced, so heterogeneity remains possible.

The origin of this receptor is a male donor aged 60 or over with stage II lung adenocarcinoma. The chain joins TRBV6-1 to TRBJ1-5; D is ambiguous. Sequencing used peripheral blood mononuclear cells, obtained before any cancer treatment. The CDR3 DNA reads as TGTGCCAGCACCGGACGCTACAATCAGCCCCAGCATTTT. It specifies CASTGRYNQPQHF.